Described below is a single TCR beta chain sequence and its context. Its recognized antigen is unknown. No qualities accompany the bases; no much larger clone lies one base away. The record originates from a study of long-term antiretroviral therapy in people with HIV (dated by TCRdb to the early 2020s). Study-level background: The earliest samples were collected approximately a decade before the 2015 WHO recommendation for immediate ART, a period when ART was typically delayed until CD4 counts fell. A retrospective serial study tested whether ART initiation and durable HIV suppression were associated with changes in peripheral blood TRB repertoire composition and diversity. From 30 adults with confirmed HIV infection, the cohort provided under 200 cryopreserved PBMC samples, gathered serially across a mean of approximately six years (range 1-12). Of the approximately 30 participants with HIV, 10 to 11 were female. No cross-contamination during QIAcube processing was shown when test extractions of a monoclonal T-cell line were performed alongside about 30 polyclonal samples. What the research found in general, with its limitations: Since PBMC availability was limited, sequencing covered only the TCR beta chain, with no alpha chain pairing. Starting ART was linked to a significant rise in TRB diversity, yet even after long-term ART the diversity remained significantly lower than in transplant donor controls. The repertoire was dominated across all time points by expanded TRB clones identified before ART initiation, although this dominance was seen to fluctuate and to decrease in many PLHIV after ART. No data were available on ART adherence, viral resistance or therapy changes, limiting inferences about post-ART repertoire changes. The samples span the years 2004 to 2017, and the ART regimens used at that time may not be as effective as current regimens. Unsorted PBMC were profiled instead of sorted CD4+ and CD8+ T cells because pre-ART samples had limited cell numbers. Narrower CDR3 length ranges were observed in HIV repertoires than in controls, and an antigen-experienced repertoire with only a slight naive shift after ART was suggested by the network structure.

The immunoSEQ hsTCRB v3.0 assay was used at survey level resolution for TRB variable region sequencing. The target sequencing depth for TRB was roughly 40,000-50,000 T-cell genomes per sample. TRB libraries were pooled and sequenced on an Illumina MiSeq using a v3 150-cycle kit. The authors processed their data as follows. Analysis of repertoires was carried out in R inside a reproducible Nextflow workflow spanning QC, data transformation and analysis. LymphoSeq2, an R package for exploring AIRR-Seq data, was used to implement the custom analyses. Several samples yielding fewer than 5000 total TRB sequences were excluded, leaving 188 analyzed HIV repertoires. Among the approximately 190 HIV repertoires that were kept, roughly 59 were collected before ART initiation and roughly 130 were collected after ART initiation. Each repertoire was downsampled to 5000 TRB nucleotide sequences, and summary statistics were averaged across 100 downsampling iterations. TRB sequences were retained for analysis only if CDR3 regions of at least seven amino acids were present. Diversity was assessed using a clonality score derived from Shannon entropy and using the Gini coefficient. Repertoire networks linked the top 5000 CDR3 amino acid sequences whenever two sequences differed by an edit distance of one. For TRB CDR3 amino acid sequences, GLIPH2 was used to predict antigen specificity groups and MHC restriction. CDR3 amino acid sequences were matched against VDJdb and McPAS-TCR to flag known CMV, EBV, HIV or tissue antigen associations. Pre-ART, post-ART and control groups were compared with Wilcoxon signed-rank tests and Holm-Bonferroni correction. The immuneACCESS repertoire file appears here via TCRdb, limited to in-frame rearrangements. These files lack a portion of the clones; in checked studies, under half of the deficit traces to unresolved V genes, and the cause of the others is not known. V, J and clone size derive from that table, while D and trimming were established from the DNA sequence. The sample contains some 29,000 clones, around 87% of them found a single time. Of the sample, around 4.4% falls within the top ten clones.

To be included, a participant needed at least one PBMC sample from before ART initiation plus at least two post-ART samples. All participants with HIV were treated in the United States of America. Before DNA extraction, cryopreserved samples of about 0.95-11 million PBMC were thawed and washed. At the time of the earliest PBMC sample, participants with HIV were aged between about 20 and 60 years. PBMC samples were contributed by each participant from 1-4 timepoints before ART initiation and 2-8 timepoints after ART initiation, with a median of 7 samples. Serial HIV viral load, CD4+ T-cell count, ART history and demographic data were obtained for every participant. Genomic DNA was extracted from unsorted PBMC with a Qiagen kit on a QIAcube, with processing performed in batches of 12 samples. Per the germline V gene, MDHEN is the CDR1 and SYDVKM is the CDR2. V is cut by 4 bases and J by 4 bases, and the space between the germline ends is 5 bases. From the cysteine up to the phenylalanine, the CDR3 has a length of 12 residues. CDR3 DNA only is kept here, 36 bases in frame from base 1.

In this chain, TRBV28 is recombined with TRBJ1-5; no confident D gene assignment can be made. This clonotype was sampled from a woman aged 18 to 35 with HIV. The sample was unsorted PBMCs, taken 0.5 years after starting antiretroviral therapy. For the CDR3, the sequence is CASSSVNQPQHF. The bases read TGTGCCAGCAGTTCAGTAAATCAGCCCCAGCATTTT.